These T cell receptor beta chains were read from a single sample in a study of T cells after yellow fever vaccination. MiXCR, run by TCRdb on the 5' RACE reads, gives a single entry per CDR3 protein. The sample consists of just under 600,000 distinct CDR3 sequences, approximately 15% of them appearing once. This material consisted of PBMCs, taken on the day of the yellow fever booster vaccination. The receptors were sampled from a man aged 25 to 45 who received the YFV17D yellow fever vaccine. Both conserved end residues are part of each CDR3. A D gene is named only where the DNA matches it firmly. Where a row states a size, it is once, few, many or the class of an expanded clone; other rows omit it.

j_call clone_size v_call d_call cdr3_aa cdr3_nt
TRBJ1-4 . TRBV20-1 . CSARTELNEKLFF TGCAGTGCTAGGACAGAACTTAATGAAAAACTGTTTTTT
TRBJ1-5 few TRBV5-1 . CASSPRGDGQLQHF TGCGCCAGCAGCCCCCGAGGGGATGGTCAGCTCCAGCATTTT
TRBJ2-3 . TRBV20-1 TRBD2 CSGLAGGRGTDTQYF TGCAGTGGGCTAGCGGGAGGGAGGGGCACAGATACGCAGTATTTT
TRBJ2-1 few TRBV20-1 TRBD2 CSARAGVKSSEQFF TGCAGTGCTAGGGCGGGAGTCAAGAGTAGTGAGCAGTTCTTC
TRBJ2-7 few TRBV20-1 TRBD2 CCARDHRSSGRPSHEQYF TGCTGTGCTAGAGATCATCGGTCTAGCGGGAGACCATCCCACGAGCAGTACTTC
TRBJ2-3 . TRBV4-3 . CASSYTYTGSTDTQYF TGCGCCAGCAGTTACACTTATACGGGGAGCACAGATACGCAGTATTTT
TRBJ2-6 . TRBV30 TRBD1 CAWSGQGSPGANVLTF TGTGCCTGGTCTGGACAGGGATCGCCTGGGGCCAACGTCCTGACTTTC
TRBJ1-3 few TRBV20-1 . CSANTGLAGNTIYF TGCAGTGCTAACACAGGGTTGGCTGGAAACACCATATATTTT
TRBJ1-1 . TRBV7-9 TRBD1 CASSSVTGGRRTEAFF TGTGCCAGCAGCTCTGTAACAGGGGGCCGTCGGACTGAAGCTTTCTTT
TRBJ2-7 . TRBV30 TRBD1 CAWGRQGGAYEQYF TGTGCCTGGGGCCGACAGGGGGGAGCCTACGAGCAGTACTTC
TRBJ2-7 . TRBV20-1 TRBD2 CSAPTLAGGIWEQYF TGCAGTGCTCCTACCTTAGCGGGAGGAATCTGGGAGCAGTACTTC
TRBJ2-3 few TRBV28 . CASSLGKGTDTQYF TGTGCCAGCAGTTTAGGAAAGGGCACAGATACGCAGTATTTT
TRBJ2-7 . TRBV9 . CASSVHGAAEDEQYF TGTGCCAGCAGCGTCCACGGAGCGGCAGAGGACGAGCAGTACTTC
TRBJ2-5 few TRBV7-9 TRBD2 CASSPLGRSQETQYF TGTGCCAGCAGCCCCCTCGGGAGGTCCCAAGAGACCCAGTACTTC
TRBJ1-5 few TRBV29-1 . CSTKNGNQPQHF TGCAGCACGAAGAACGGAAATCAGCCCCAGCATTTT
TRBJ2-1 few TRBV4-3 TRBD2 CASSPRGTSAYNEQFF TGCGCCAGCAGCCCCCGGGGGACTAGCGCTTACAATGAGCAGTTCTTC
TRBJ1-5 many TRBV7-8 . CASSLGGRSNQPQHF TGTGCCAGCAGCTTAGGGGGACGGAGCAATCAGCCCCAGCATTTT
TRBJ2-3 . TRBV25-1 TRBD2 CASSEKAGGVTDTQYF TGTGCCAGCAGTGAAAAAGCGGGAGGGGTAACAGATACGCAGTATTTT
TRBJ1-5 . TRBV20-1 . CSATIGTPDQPQHF TGCAGTGCTACCATAGGGACCCCAGATCAGCCCCAGCATTTT
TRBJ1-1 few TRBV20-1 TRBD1 CSARDPLRTGWTEAFF TGCAGTGCTAGAGATCCCCTTAGGACAGGTTGGACTGAAGCTTTCTTT
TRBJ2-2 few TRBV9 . CASSPTVRGTGELFF TGTGCCAGCAGCCCGACCGTGAGGGGCACCGGGGAGCTGTTTTTT
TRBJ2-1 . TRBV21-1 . CASSPRPVLAEDPYNEQFF TGTGCCAGCAGCCCCCGACCCGTACTAGCGGAGGACCCCTACAATGAGCAGTTCTTC
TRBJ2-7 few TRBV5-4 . CASSNQDRRYEQYF TGTGCCAGCAGCAATCAGGACCGCAGATACGAGCAGTACTTC
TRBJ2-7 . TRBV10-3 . CAISETHGGHYEQYF TGTGCCATCAGTGAGACCCACGGAGGACACTACGAGCAGTACTTC
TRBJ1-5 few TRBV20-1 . CSARVGSQPQHF TGCAGTGCTAGAGTAGGGAGTCAGCCCCAGCATTTT
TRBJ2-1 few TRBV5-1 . CASNDRTSYNEQFF TGCGCCAGCAACGACAGGACATCCTACAATGAGCAGTTCTTC
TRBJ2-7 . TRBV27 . CASSPSSMGSRYEQYF TGTGCCAGCAGTCCCAGCAGCATGGGGAGTAGGTACGAGCAGTACTTC
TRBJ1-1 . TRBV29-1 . CSVDSYTNTEAFF TGCAGCGTTGATTCTTACACGAACACTGAAGCTTTCTTT
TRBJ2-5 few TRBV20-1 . CSATRKGRETQYF TGCAGTGCTACCCGAAAGGGTCGGGAGACCCAGTACTTC
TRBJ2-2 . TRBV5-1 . CASSIRDRNTGELFF TGCGCCAGCAGCATCCGGGACCGTAACACCGGGGAGCTGTTTTTT
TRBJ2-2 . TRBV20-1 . CCARERGRPNTGELFF TGCTGTGCTAGAGAACGCGGCAGGCCGAACACCGGGGAGCTGTTTTTT
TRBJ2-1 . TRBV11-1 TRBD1 CASSFLGQWYEQFF TGTGCCAGCAGCTTTTTGGGACAGTGGTATGAGCAGTTCTTC
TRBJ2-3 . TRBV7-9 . CASSFLITDTQYF TGTGCCAGCAGCTTCCTAATCACAGATACGCAGTATTTT
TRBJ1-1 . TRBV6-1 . CASTQAPNTEAFF TGTGCCAGCACCCAGGCCCCGAACACTGAAGCTTTCTTT
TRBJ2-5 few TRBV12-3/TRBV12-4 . CASSSWDKEETQYF TGTGCCAGCAGTTCTTGGGACAAAGAAGAGACCCAGTACTTC
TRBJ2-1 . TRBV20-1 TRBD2 CSARDRTSGRAWEQFF TGCAGTGCTAGAGACAGGACTAGCGGGAGGGCCTGGGAGCAGTTCTTC
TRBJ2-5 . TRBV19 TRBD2 CASKSAGVRETQYF TGTGCCAGTAAATCAGCGGGAGTAAGGGAGACCCAGTACTTC
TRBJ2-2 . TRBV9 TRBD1 CASSDSAGTANTGELFF TGTGCCAGCAGCGACAGCGCCGGGACAGCGAACACCGGGGAGCTGTTTTTT
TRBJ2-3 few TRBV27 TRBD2 CASSLAGGTGNTQYF TGTGCCAGCAGTTTAGCGGGAGGGACCGGTAATACGCAGTATTTT
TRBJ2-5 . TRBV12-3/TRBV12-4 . CASSSTWGGYQETQYF TGTGCCAGCAGTTCCACGTGGGGAGGCTACCAAGAGACCCAGTACTTC
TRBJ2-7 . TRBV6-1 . CASSELTSMAFNEQYF TGTGCCAGCAGTGAACTCACGTCGATGGCCTTTAACGAGCAGTACTTC